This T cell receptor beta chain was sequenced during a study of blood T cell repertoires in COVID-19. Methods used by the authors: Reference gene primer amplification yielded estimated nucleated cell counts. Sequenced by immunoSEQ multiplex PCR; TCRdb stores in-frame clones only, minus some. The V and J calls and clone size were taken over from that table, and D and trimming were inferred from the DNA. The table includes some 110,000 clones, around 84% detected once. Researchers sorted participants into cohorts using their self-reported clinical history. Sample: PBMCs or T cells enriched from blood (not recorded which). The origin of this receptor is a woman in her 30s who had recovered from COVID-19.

The CDR3 DNA follows: TGCGCCAGCAGCTTGGCCGGGTCCTACGAGCAGTACTTC. Translation gives CASSLAGSYEQYF. The chain recombines TRBV5-1 with TRBJ2-7; D is unresolved. Germline V gives CDR1 SGHRS, CDR2 YFSETQ. V was cut by 0 bases and J by 1 base, with 5 bases left in between. The CDR3 covers 13 residues.